One and the same sample provided the 10 T cell receptor beta chains below, sequenced in a study of T cell responses to AZD1222 COVID-19 vaccine. This table comes from immunoSEQ multiplex PCR, and its TCRdb copy is limited to in-frame clones, with some not included. The table has 170,000 or so clones, about nine tenths seen once. The source was peripheral blood, collected on day 0 of AZD1222 vaccination. The receptors were gathered from an adult in good health.

The CDR3 reads CASSGAGTDHSYNEQFF. In DNA, the CDR3 is TGTGCCAGCAGTGGTGCCGGGACAGATCACTCCTACAATGAGCAGTTCTTC. The chain is built from TRBV2 and TRBJ2-1; 7 bases match TRBD1. The J segment lost 0 bases and the V segment lost 4 bases, leaving 9 bases of the junction unmatched. The CDR3 has 17 residues. Germline CDR1 is SNHLY and CDR2 is FYNNEI.

The chain recombines TRBV5-6 with TRBJ2-3; D is unresolved. The V gene lost 0 bases and the J gene lost 4 bases, with 15 bases spanning the gap. This CDR3 is built from 16 residues. Germline V gene lookup returns CDR1 SGHDT and CDR2 YYEEEE. DNA of the CDR3: TGTGCCAGCAGCTTGGCTCGGGCAGGTACCGCAGATACGCAGTATTTT. Translation gives CASSLARAGTADTQYF. The full variable domain, in which reference TRBV5-6 and TRBJ2-3 provide the parts outside the CDR3, is DAGVTQSPTHLIKTRGQQVTLRCSPKSGHDTVSWYQQALGQGPQFIFQYYEEEERQRGNFPDRFSGHQFPNYSSELNVNALLLGDSALYLCASSLARAGTADTQYFGPGTRLTVL.

The rearrangement links TRBV19 to TRBJ1-1, with D uncertain. Trimming took off 6 bases at V and 1 base at J, with 9 bases between the two ends. This CDR3 is 13 amino acids long. The germline V gene has CDR1 LNHDA and CDR2 SQIVND (reference sequence). The DNA of the CDR3 is TGTGCCAGTAGGACGGACGGGAACACTGAAGCTTTCTTT. Translating it yields CASRTDGNTEAFF.

V is TRBV7-9 and J is TRBJ1-3; TRBD1 might be the D (5 bases). Germline CDR1 reads SEHNR; CDR2 reads FQNEAQ (reference sequence). Deletions cut 5 bases from V and 0 bases from J, with 20 bases between. The CDR3 loop spans 18 amino acids. Written as DNA, the CDR3 is TGTGCCAGCAGCCGTTCAGGCTCGTGGGGCCTCTCTGGAAACACCATATATTTT. This sequence encodes CASSRSGSWGLSGNTIYF.

This clone was picked up a small number of times. The J gene is TRBJ2-2, the V gene TRBV19, with 9 positions matching TRBD2. This CDR3 is 15 amino acids long. V shed 5 bases, J shed 4 bases, and the junction held 5 bases outside the gene matches. Per germline, CDR1 LNHDA and CDR2 SQIVND (reference sequence). CDR3 in amino acids: CASSSVLAGTGELFF. CDR3 nucleotides: TGTGCCAGTAGTTCCGTACTAGCGGGCACCGGGGAGCTGTTTTTT.

This chain joins TRBV28 and TRBJ2-7; maybe TRBD1 (5 bases). There are 15 residues in the CDR3. Trimming removed 6 bases from V and 0 bases from J, with 15 bases in between. CDR1 is MDHEN and CDR2 is SYDVKM in the germline V gene. CDR3 in DNA: TGTGCCAGCAGCCCCAGACAGAGCAGCTCCTACGAGCAGTACTTC. It yields the protein CASSPRQSSSYEQYF.

The rearrangement uses TRBV7-2 and TRBJ2-2; D unresolved. This CDR3 comprises 14 residues. Germline lookup yields CDR1 SGHTA and CDR2 FQGNSA. V lost 1 base and J lost 1, with 4 bases in between. In nucleotides, the CDR3 is TGTGCCAGCAGCTTAGGGCGGAACACCGGGGAGCTGTTTTTT. The encoded protein is CASSLGRNTGELFF.

The chain carries TRBV5-1 and TRBJ1-1; possibly TRBD1 for D (6 bases). V lost 8 bases, J lost 3 bases, and 17 bases lay in between. The CDR3 loop spans 14 amino acids. Per germline, CDR1 SGHRS and CDR2 YFSETQ. The CDR3: CASSGGGLDTEAFF. CDR3 bases: TGCGCCAGTAGTGGAGGGGGTTTGGACACTGAAGCTTTCTTT.

V gene TRBV6-5 combines with J gene TRBJ1-1, with D uncertain. Trimming cost V 2 bases and J 2 bases, with 9 bases left between them. The germline gives CDR1 MNHEY, CDR2 SVGAGI. The CDR3 has 14 amino acids. DNA of the CDR3: TGTGCCAGCAGTTACGAGGCAGCTAACACTGAAGCTTTCTTT. This gives the protein CASSYEAANTEAFF.

The DNA of the CDR3 is TGTGCCAGCAGTCTTCTACAGGGAGCTGAAGCTTTCTTT. Its translation: CASSLLQGAEAFF. The chain joins TRBV6-6 to TRBJ1-1; maybe TRBD1 (6 bases). This CDR3 region has 13 residues. In germline, CDR1 is MNHNY, CDR2 SVGAGI (reference sequence). V was clipped by 5 bases and J by 6 bases, with 13 bases between them.